These 18 T cell receptor beta chains were all obtained from the same sample, sequenced in a study of blood T cell repertoires in COVID-19. The data were produced by immunoSEQ multiplex PCR, yet TCRdb's version contains in-frame clones alone and is incomplete. The top ten clones hold around 5% of a sample with 150,000 to 200,000 clones, 85% of them seen once. The sequenced sample was peripheral blood. Receptor source: a woman in her forties or fifties with COVID-19, enrolled during active disease.

This clone has a handful of counts. This CDR3 is also generated by other DNA sequences in the sample. The V call is TRBV11-2, the J call TRBJ1-1; the match to TRBD1 covers 8 bases. J gave up 1 base and V 5 bases, and 3 bases lay outside the gene matches. CDR1 and CDR2 (germline): SGHAT, FQNNGV. This CDR3 has 14 residues. The CDR3 bases are TGTGCCAGCAGCAATGGACAGGGGAACACTGAAGCTTTCTTT. It encodes CASSNGQGNTEAFF.

The rearrangement uses TRBV7-3 and TRBJ2-4, with D tentatively TRBD2 (6 bases). The ends were cut back, 5 bases at V and 6 bases at J, with 14 bases in the middle. Looked up from germline, CDR1 is SGHTA and CDR2 is FQGTGA. The CDR3 is 14 residues long. The CDR3 nucleotides are TGTGCCAGCAGCCCAGCGGGTTTGGGAAACATTCAGTACTTC. This codes for CASSPAGLGNIQYF.

This clone was counted only a few times. V usage is TRBV29-1 and J usage is TRBJ2-1; TRBD1 aligns across 9 bases. V lost 4 bases to trimming and J lost 12 bases; unmatched junction nucleotides: 7. Germline V CDR1 and CDR2: SQVTM, ANQGSEA. CDR3 length: 12 amino acids. The CDR3 region has the DNA TGCAGCGTTGGGGGACAGGGTTTCGGGCAGTTCTTC. Its protein is CSVGGQGFGQFF.

The chain carries TRBV2 and TRBJ2-2; 9 bases align to TRBD1. The CDR3 is 15 amino acids. Losses at the gene ends were 6 bases for V and 4 bases for J; bases not matched to a gene: 6. Germline assignment: CDR1 SNHLY and CDR2 FYNNEI. Here the CDR3 reads CASRLDRGSTGELFF. As DNA, the CDR3 is TGTGCCAGCAGACTGGACAGGGGATCCACCGGGGAGCTGTTTTTT.

V usage is TRBV30 and J usage is TRBJ1-1, with D uncertain. Germline CDR1 is GTSNPN and CDR2 is SVGIG (reference sequence). This CDR3 has 12 amino acids. V was pared by 5 bases and J by 4 bases, with 11 bases between. CDR3 region: CAWRRVGTEAFF. As DNA, the CDR3 is TGTGCCTGGCGTCGCGTTGGCACTGAAGCTTTCTTT.

This chain connects TRBV7-9 to TRBJ1-1, with a tentative D call TRBD1 (5 bases). There are 12 residues in the CDR3. Germline CDR1 and CDR2: SEHNR and FQNEAQ (reference sequence). Trimming removed 5 bases at V and 5 bases at J, with 9 bases between. The CDR3 loop is CASSVGGTEAFF. The CDR3, as DNA: TGTGCCAGCAGCGTTGGGGGGACTGAAGCTTTCTTT.

The chain uses TRBV7-9 and TRBJ1-1; D remains ambiguous. From germline, CDR1 is SEHNR and CDR2 FQNEAQ (reference sequence). The CDR3 runs 15 residues. Trimming left V 5 bases short and J 0 bases short, with 13 bases between. Here the CDR3 reads CASSPGGGLNTEAFF. The CDR3 region has the DNA TGTGCCAGCAGCCCTGGTGGAGGACTGAACACTGAAGCTTTCTTT.

This chain uses TRBV25-1 with TRBJ2-5; TRBD2 aligns across 11 bases. Germline-derived CDR1 and CDR2 are MGHDK and SYGVNS. V gave up 4 bases and J gave up 8 bases; unmatched junction bases: 3. The CDR3 runs 13 residues. The CDR3 reads CASSVAGGRTQYF. In nucleotides, the CDR3 is TGTGCCAGCAGTGTAGCGGGGGGGCGAACCCAGTACTTC. The full variable domain, completed using reference TRBV25-1 and TRBJ2-5, is EADIYQTPRYLVIGTGKKITLECSQTMGHDKMYWYQQDPGMELHLIHYSYGVNSTEKGDLSSESTVSRIRTEHFPLTLESARPSHTSQYLCASSVAGGRTQYFGPGTRLLVL.

This chain joins TRBV5-1 and TRBJ1-2, with 7 bases lining up with TRBD1. Germline V gene data show CDR1 as SGHRS and CDR2 as YFSETQ. The CDR3 totals 14 residues. V lost 5 bases and J lost 6; bases outside the gene matches: 10. The CDR3 DNA reads TGCGCCAGCAGACTAGCCGGGACAGATGATGGCTACACCTTC. Its protein is CASRLAGTDDGYTF.

The chain recombines TRBV5-6 with TRBJ1-4; D is undetermined. V lost 8 bases and J lost 8, with 4 bases in between. Germline values: CDR1 SGHDT, CDR2 YYEEEE. The CDR3 spans 9 residues. The CDR3 spells CARAEKLFF. The CDR3 DNA sequence: TGTGCCAGGGCCGAAAAACTGTTTTTT.

This clone is a singleton in its sample. CDR3 sequence (DNA): TGCGCCAGCAGCTCGACCACAGGGGGCGCGGGGGAGCAGTACTTC. Amino acid sequence: CASSSTTGGAGEQYF. The chain uses TRBV5-1 and TRBJ2-7; the match to TRBD1 covers 9 bases. Looked up from germline, CDR1 is SGHRS and CDR2 is YFSETQ. J gave up 7 bases and V 3 bases, and 11 bases lay outside the gene matches. CDR3 size: 15 residues.

The chain couples TRBV19 to TRBJ2-3; 8 nucleotides match TRBD2. Germline V gives CDR1 LNHDA, CDR2 SQIVND (reference sequence). The CDR3 is 14 residues long. The trim removed 10 bases at V and 1 base at J, leaving 7 bases unmatched. This CDR3 reads CATNSGGGTDTQYF. CDR3 coding DNA: TGTGCCACCAACTCGGGGGGGGGCACAGATACGCAGTATTTT.

The rearrangement uses TRBV21-1 and TRBJ1-2; the D call in the table, TRBD1, was not verified against the DNA. TRBV21-1 is labeled a pseudogene. The CDR3 is made up of 14 amino acids. DNA for the CDR3: TGTGCCAGCAACCGGAGGACAGGGAGAAATGGCTACACCTTC. Protein: CASNRRTGRNGYTF.

The rearrangement uses TRBV9 and TRBJ1-2, with 7 bases aligning to TRBD1. This CDR3 region has 14 residues. Germline V gives CDR1 SGDLS, CDR2 YYNGEE. V lost 3 bases to trimming and J lost 6 bases; unmatched junction nucleotides: 8. The CDR3: CASSGPEGAHGYTF. As DNA, the CDR3 is TGTGCCAGCAGCGGACCCGAGGGGGCACATGGCTACACCTTC.

The genes are TRBV19 and TRBJ1-6; 7 bases fit TRBD1. The CDR3 runs to 15 residues. The germline gives CDR1 LNHDA, CDR2 SQIVND (reference sequence). V trimming: 3 bases; J trimming: 5 bases; junction bases outside the gene matches: 4. The CDR3 is CASSIRGGDNSPLHF. DNA for the CDR3: TGTGCCAGTAGTATTCGAGGGGGCGATAATTCACCCCTCCACTTT.

V usage is TRBV7-9 and J usage is TRBJ1-1; 10 nucleotides agree with TRBD1. The trim removed 4 bases at V and 4 bases at J, leaving 6 bases unmatched. CDR1 is SEHNR, CDR2 FQNEAQ, per germline (reference sequence). CDR3 length equals 15 residues. Here the CDR3 DNA reads TGTGCCAGCAGCTGGACAGGGGGTTATGGCACTGAAGCTTTCTTT. Protein: CASSWTGGYGTEAFF. Full variable domain (remainder filled in from reference TRBV7-9 and TRBJ1-1): DTGVSQNPRHKITKRGQNVTFRCDPISEHNRLYWYRQTLGQGPEFLTYFQNEAQLEKSRLLSDRFSAERPKGSFSTLEIQRTEQGDSAMYLCASSWTGGYGTEAFFGQGTRLTVV.

The V call is TRBV18, the J call TRBJ1-6; D not resolved. The CDR3 extends over 14 amino acids. V gave up 0 bases and J gave up 3 bases, with 3 bases separating them. Germline-derived CDR1 and CDR2 are KGHSH and LQKENI. The CDR3 DNA sequence: TGTGCCAGCTCACCACCACTCTATAATTCACCCCTCCACTTT. Its translation: CASSPPLYNSPLHF.

This sequence joins TRBV3-1 (or the pseudogene TRBV3-2) and TRBJ2-3, with TRBD2 matching 11 bases. This CDR3 contains 16 residues. Germline V gene lookup returns CDR1 LGHDT and CDR2 YNNKEL (reference sequence). V trimming: 3 bases; J trimming: 5 bases; junction bases outside the gene matches: 7. CDR3 protein: CASSQIAGGRGDTQYF. DNA of the CDR3: TGTGCCAGCAGCCAGATAGCGGGGGGGAGAGGAGATACGCAGTATTTT.